This T cell receptor beta chain comes out of a study of blood T cell repertoires in COVID-19. Trimming shortened V by 1 base and J by 1 base, and 7 bases separated the two germline ends. Germline V gene data show CDR1 as SGHVS and CDR2 as FQNEAQ. The CDR3 is 14 residues long. Concerning this clone: The same CDR3 can be traced to other DNA sequences in this sample.

Generated by immunoSEQ multiplex PCR, the TCRdb table keeps only in-frame clones and is missing some. The table includes 450,000 to 500,000 clones, about 85% detected once. The V and J genes are TRBV7-8 and TRBJ1-1; D might be TRBD1 (5 bases). Sample: PBMCs or T cells enriched from blood (not recorded which). The source of this sequence is a woman aged 18-30 years who had recovered from COVID-19. The CDR3 spells CASSLVGGNTEAFF. The CDR3 nucleotides read TGTGCCAGCAGCTTAGTGGGGGGGAACACTGAAGCTTTCTTT. Combining the CDR3 with reference TRBV7-8 and TRBJ1-1 gives the whole variable domain GAGVSQSPRYKVAKRGQDVALRCDPISGHVSLFWYQQALGQGPEFLTYFQNEAQLDKSGLPSDRFFAERPEGSVSTLKIQRTQQEDSAVYLCASSLVGGNTEAFFGQGTRLTVV.